These 32 T cell receptor beta chains share one sample of origin, sequenced in a study of blood T cell repertoires in COVID-19 (dated by TCRdb to the early 2020s). Library preparation was by the immunoSEQ multiplex PCR assay. TCRdb re-hosts the immuneACCESS table, in-frame sequences only. Its copies lack some clones; in the studies checked, an unresolved V gene accounts for under half of them, and the cause for the rest is not known. Counted in this sample were 60,000 to 65,000 clones; around 79% of them appeared once. The ten largest clones add up to approximately 30% of the sample. The specimen was peripheral blood. The receptors derive from a human donor in a cohort sampled during active COVID-19.

The chain uses TRBV6-1 and TRBJ1-4, with a tentative D call TRBD1 (5 bases). Germline V lookup: CDR1 MNHNS, CDR2 SASEGT. The CDR3 covers 14 residues. Trimming pared 1 base from V and 8 bases from J, leaving 11 bases between. The DNA of the CDR3 is TGTGCCAGCAGTGAAGTACAGGCGAGAGAAAAACTGTTTTTT. Its translation is CASSEVQAREKLFF.

The genes are TRBV6-5 and TRBJ1-1; tentative D call: TRBD1 (5 bases). The CDR3 spans 15 residues. V was trimmed by 2 bases and J by 0 bases, leaving 10 bases between them. Per the germline V gene, CDR1 is MNHEY and CDR2 is SVGAGI. The DNA for the CDR3 is TGTGCCAGCAGTTACCGGGGAGGGGTGAACACTGAAGCTTTCTTT. Translation gives CASSYRGGVNTEAFF.

This clone has a single count. V is TRBV29-1 and J is TRBJ2-5; TRBD2 is a possible D gene (5 bases). Germline assignment: CDR1 SQVTM and CDR2 ANQGSEA. There are 12 residues in the CDR3. V was trimmed by 8 bases and J by 5 bases, leaving 15 bases between them. The CDR3 DNA sequence: TGCAGCTCTGGAGGTGGGTCGGAGACCCAGTACTTC. Translating gives CSSGGGSETQYF.

Concerning this clone: Other DNA sequences within the sample encode an identical CDR3. The J gene is TRBJ2-5, the V gene TRBV2, with D uncertain. Per the germline V gene, CDR1 is SNHLY and CDR2 is FYNNEI. The CDR3 contains 11 residues. V was cut by 6 bases and J by 2 bases, with 4 bases left in between. CDR3 sequence (DNA): TGTGCCAGCAGCTTACAAGAGACCCAGTACTTC. Its protein product is CASSLQETQYF.

Here the CDR3 reads CASSSIYRGSSYEQYF. The CDR3 bases are TGTGCCAGCAGCTCTATCTACAGGGGGTCCTCCTACGAGCAGTACTTC. The chain is built from TRBV11-2 and TRBJ2-7; TRBD1 aligns across 8 bases. CDR1 is SGHAT, CDR2 FQNNGV, per germline. The CDR3 runs 16 residues. The V and J ends lost 4 bases and 0 bases, in that order; junction bases with no gene match: 8.

This clone was detected only a few times. The rearrangement links TRBV7-9 to TRBJ1-6; a possible D gene is TRBD1 (6 bases). Trimming took 0 bases from V and 9 from J, leaving 12 bases between them. The CDR3 length is 15 residues. The germline V gene has CDR1 SEHNR and CDR2 FQNEAQ (reference sequence). DNA for the CDR3: TGTGCCAGCAGCTTAGCCGGACAGCAGGGTTCACCCCTCCACTTT. Protein product: CASSLAGQQGSPLHF.

CDR3 sequence reads: CASSPLTGGPYNEQFF. The CDR3 DNA sequence: TGTGCCAGCTCACCGCTGACAGGGGGACCCTACAATGAGCAGTTCTTC. V usage is TRBV18 and J usage is TRBJ2-1, with TRBD1 matching 9 bases. This CDR3 contains 16 residues. The germline CDR1 and CDR2 sequences are KGHSH and LQKENI. V dropped 3 bases and J dropped 2; count of bases not matched to a gene: 5.

The chain uses TRBV6-1 and TRBJ1-5; TRBD1 is a possible D gene (5 bases). This CDR3 contains 14 residues. Trimming took 2 bases from V and 9 from J, leaving 14 bases between them. Germline V CDR1 and CDR2: MNHNS, SASEGT. CDR3 amino acids: CASSESGGRRPQHF. Here the CDR3 DNA reads TGTGCCAGCAGTGAATCCGGGGGGAGGAGGCCCCAGCATTTT.

This chain connects TRBV2 to TRBJ2-5; the D gene is possibly TRBD2 (7 bases). Germline assignment: CDR1 SNHLY and CDR2 FYNNEI. V gave up 7 bases and J gave up 7 bases, with 19 bases separating them. The CDR3 is 14 residues long. DNA for the CDR3: TGTGCCAGCACCGATGGAGGCGGGGGCGGGACCCAGTACTTC. This encodes CASTDGGGGGTQYF.

The chain uses TRBV3-1 (or the pseudogene TRBV3-2) and TRBJ2-3, with 11 bases that match TRBD2. This CDR3 spans 16 amino acids. V lost 1 base, J lost 5 bases, and 5 bases stayed unmatched. Germline V lookup: CDR1 LGHDT, CDR2 YNNKEL (reference sequence). In DNA form, the CDR3 reads TGTGCCAGCAGCCAAGTAGCGGGAGGGAGAAGAGATACGCAGTATTTT. Amino acids: CASSQVAGGRRDTQYF.

The rearrangement joins TRBV24-1 to TRBJ2-6; TRBD2 might be the D (5 bases). V lost 0 bases and J 1 base, leaving 18 bases between the germline ends. Germline loops: CDR1 KGHDR, CDR2 SFDVKD. The CDR3 is made up of 20 amino acids. The CDR3 is CATSDLPEGGSRSGANVLTF. The CDR3 nucleotides are TGTGCCACCAGTGATTTGCCCGAGGGCGGCTCAAGGTCTGGGGCCAACGTCCTGACTTTC.

This chain links TRBV7-2 with TRBJ1-2; possibly TRBD1 for D (6 bases). The CDR3 runs 13 residues. Trimming pared 2 bases from V and 8 bases from J, leaving 12 bases between. Germline V gene data show CDR1 as SGHTA and CDR2 as FQGNSA. This CDR3 reads CASSLFRGGGYTF. DNA for the CDR3: TGTGCCAGCAGCTTATTCCGAGGGGGAGGCTACACCTTC.

The gene calls are TRBV7-9 and TRBJ1-6; D is ambiguous. Trimming shortened V by 5 bases and J by 16 bases, and 12 bases separated the two germline ends. The germline V gene encodes CDR1 SEHNR and CDR2 FQNEAQ (reference sequence). CDR3 size: 11 residues. CDR3 DNA: TGTGCCAGCAGCCAGGCCGACCGACTCCACTTT. Its translation: CASSQADRLHF.

This clone was picked up one time. The chain has TRBV18 and TRBJ1-2, with D possibly matching TRBD1 (5 bases). CDR1 KGHSH and CDR2 LQKENI come from the germline V gene. V was cut by 0 bases and J by 3 bases, with 20 bases left in between. This CDR3 spans 18 amino acids. CDR3 residues: CASSPPPRQQVMDYGYTF. In DNA, the CDR3 is TGTGCCAGCTCACCACCGCCCCGACAACAGGTAATGGACTATGGCTACACCTTC.

The V gene is TRBV28, the J gene TRBJ1-1; D not resolved. Trimming pared 3 bases from V and 2 bases from J, leaving 10 bases between. The germline gives CDR1 MDHEN, CDR2 SYDVKM. CDR3 length: 14 residues. CDR3 sequence reads: CASSFTYPNTEAFF. CDR3 in DNA: TGTGCCAGCAGTTTCACCTACCCCAACACTGAAGCTTTCTTT.

The V gene is TRBV14, the J gene TRBJ2-1; D possibly corresponds to TRBD1 (5 bases). CDR3 length: 14 amino acids. Per the germline V gene, CDR1 is SGHDN and CDR2 is FVKESK. Trimming took off 1 base at V and 4 bases at J, with 8 bases between the two ends. The CDR3 DNA follows: TGTGCCAGCAGCCAAGGGGGCGCTTACAATGAGCAGTTCTTC. The encoded protein is CASSQGGAYNEQFF.

This clone was counted at least ten times. This chain links TRBV5-1 with TRBJ1-2, with a weak D call TRBD1 (5 bases). V lost 3 bases and J lost 2, with 8 bases in between. Germline-derived CDR1 and CDR2 are SGHRS and YFSETQ. CDR3 size: 13 residues. In DNA, the CDR3 is TGCGCCAGCAGCTCCCCAGGGAACTATGGCTACACCTTC. Protein sequence: CASSSPGNYGYTF.

This clone was observed many times. The chain has TRBV4-1 and TRBJ1-1; D is perhaps TRBD1 (5 bases). Germline V gene data show CDR1 as MGHRA and CDR2 as YSYEKL. With 4 bases removed from V and 3 bases from J, the gap between germline ends came to 15 bases. CDR3 length: 15 amino acids. The CDR3 region is CASSRGPAGDTEAFF. The CDR3 region has the DNA TGCGCCAGCAGCCGAGGACCGGCGGGGGACACTGAAGCTTTCTTT.

The chain is built from TRBV30 and TRBJ1-3, with D perhaps matching TRBD1 (5 bases). The CDR3 is made up of 13 amino acids. Between the trimmed V and J ends, which lost 3 bases and 3 bases, there was a span of 9 bases. From germline, CDR1 is GTSNPN and CDR2 SVGIG (reference sequence). The CDR3 sequence is CAWRQAVGNTIYF. The CDR3 nucleotides read TGTGCCTGGAGACAGGCGGTTGGAAACACCATATATTTT.

There are a few counts of this clone. V gene TRBV4-3 combines with J gene TRBJ2-1; maybe TRBD2 (6 bases). The germline gives CDR1 LGHNA, CDR2 YSLEER. V was clipped by 0 bases and J by 7 bases, with 7 bases between them. The CDR3 contains 13 residues. For the CDR3, the DNA is TGCGCCAGCAGCCAAGAGGAGGGGAATGAGCAGTTCTTC. Translated: CASSQEEGNEQFF.

This clone appeared a single time. The chain recombines TRBV5-6 with TRBJ1-1; weak D call: TRBD1 (6 bases). This CDR3 contains 14 residues. Trimming cost V 4 bases and J 5 bases, with 15 bases left between them. Germline lookup yields CDR1 SGHDT and CDR2 YYEEEE. CDR3 DNA: TGTGCCAGCAGCATTCTCGGGGGGCGTACTGAAGCTTTCTTT. This codes for CASSILGGRTEAFF.

The chain uses TRBV7-9 and TRBJ2-1; 8 bases line up with TRBD1. The V and J ends lost 1 base and 4 bases, in that order; junction bases with no gene match: 12. CDR1 SEHNR and CDR2 FQNEAQ come from the germline V gene (reference sequence). This CDR3 contains 18 residues. The CDR3 reads CASSLGGRGHIYYNEQFF. The CDR3 coding sequence is TGTGCCAGCAGCTTAGGCGGCAGGGGGCATATCTATTACAATGAGCAGTTCTTC.

This clone showed up just a few times. The V and J genes are TRBV4-2 and TRBJ2-1, with D perhaps matching TRBD1 (5 bases). The CDR3 extends over 13 amino acids. Trimming shortened V by 1 base and J by 5 bases, and 6 bases separated the two germline ends. Germline CDR1 reads LGHNA; CDR2 reads YNFKEQ. DNA for the CDR3: TGTGCCAGCAGCCAAGCAGGGAACAATGAGCAGTTCTTC. Translation gives CASSQAGNNEQFF.

This clone was found a few times. This chain joins TRBV7-9 and TRBJ2-3, with D tentatively TRBD2 (5 bases). Per the germline V gene, CDR1 is SEHNR and CDR2 is FQNEAQ (reference sequence). CDR3 length equals 14 residues. V shed 7 bases and J shed 0 bases, with 11 bases lying between them. The chain's CDR3 is CASTGESSTDTQYF. The CDR3 DNA follows: TGTGCCAGCACCGGGGAGAGTAGCACAGATACGCAGTATTTT.

This clone was seen once. The chain employs TRBV6-5 and TRBJ1-6, with 7 nucleotides matching TRBD1. V gave up 8 bases and J gave up 10 bases; unmatched junction bases: 8. From germline, CDR1 is MNHEY and CDR2 SVGAGI. The CDR3 totals 13 residues. The CDR3 region has the DNA TGTGCCAGCCGGAGACAGGGTTCATCACCCCTCCACTTT. Its translation is CASRRQGSSPLHF.

The chain uses TRBV7-2 and TRBJ2-5; D gene ambiguous. Trimming took off 5 bases at V and 5 bases at J, with 15 bases between the two ends. The CDR3 consists of 14 residues. The germline CDR1 and CDR2 sequences are SGHTA and FQGNSA. CDR3 sequence (DNA): TGTGCCAGCAGCCCCCTCTGGCAGAAGGAGACCCAGTACTTC. Translation gives CASSPLWQKETQYF.

The chain has TRBV7-8 and TRBJ2-2, with TRBD2 identical over 9 bases. This CDR3 has 16 residues. Per the germline V gene, CDR1 is SGHVS and CDR2 is FQNEAQ. J gave up 5 bases and V 5 bases, and 9 bases lay outside the gene matches. The CDR3 loop reads CASSPPSGGITGELFF. The CDR3 nucleotides read TGTGCCAGCAGCCCCCCAAGCGGGGGGATTACCGGGGAGCTGTTTTTT.

This clone was counted ten times or more. This chain joins TRBV5-6 and TRBJ2-7, with 7 bases aligning to TRBD2. Germline V lookup: CDR1 SGHDT, CDR2 YYEEEE. There are 15 residues in the CDR3. The V and J ends lost 1 base and 0 bases, in that order; junction bases with no gene match: 4. CDR3 region: CASSLWDYSSYEQYF. CDR3 sequence (DNA): TGTGCCAGCAGCTTGTGGGACTACAGCTCCTACGAGCAGTACTTC.

This clone is a singleton in its sample. The chain recombines TRBV6-5 with TRBJ2-7; TRBD1 aligns across 12 bases. The CDR3 is made up of 15 amino acids. V was pared by 0 bases and J by 7 bases, with 4 bases of the junction left unmatched. Germline loops: CDR1 MNHEY, CDR2 SVGAGI. The CDR3 sequence is CASSYSGQGAREQYF. The CDR3 bases are TGTGCCAGCAGTTACTCGGGACAGGGGGCGCGGGAGCAGTACTTC.

V is TRBV7-3 and J is TRBJ2-2, with 8 bases matching TRBD2. The CDR3 is 14 residues long. V shed 4 bases and J 4 bases; nucleotides not matched to a gene: 2. Germline CDR1 and CDR2: SGHTA and FQGTGA. CDR3 bases: TGTGCCAGCAGCTCCGGGGGGGGCACCGGGGAGCTGTTTTTT. This codes for CASSSGGGTGELFF.

The V gene is TRBV7-2, the J gene TRBJ2-3, with 8 bases identical to TRBD1. The J segment lost 4 bases and the V segment lost 4 bases, leaving 7 bases of the junction unmatched. The germline V gene has CDR1 SGHTA and CDR2 FQGNSA. There are 15 residues in the CDR3. CDR3 in amino acids: CASSSPTGVADTQYF. In DNA, the CDR3 is TGTGCCAGCAGCTCCCCGACAGGGGTGGCAGATACGCAGTATTTT.

The chain combines TRBV2 with TRBJ2-7; weak D call: TRBD2 (6 bases). Germline V gene sequence: CDR1 SNHLY, CDR2 FYNNEI. V lost 4 bases, J lost 2 bases, and 12 bases lay in between. This CDR3 is built from 14 residues. The CDR3 region has the DNA TGTGCCAGCAGTGTCAAGGAGGGTCCCTACGAGCAGTACTTC. As protein: CASSVKEGPYEQYF.